This TCR beta chain was identified during a study of cytomegalovirus exposure and HLA in healthy donors. The repertoire was sequenced with immunoSEQ multiplex PCR; TCRdb's copy has only in-frame clones and lacks some. The data show hundreds of thousands of clones, roughly 85% seen once. V gave up 6 bases and J gave up 4 bases; unmatched junction bases: 10. The CDR3 loop spans 18 amino acids. Germline V CDR1 and CDR2: MDHEN, SYDVKM. The TCR was taken from a woman between 18 and 29 years old in good health and CMV-seronegative. V is TRBV28 and J is TRBJ2-6; 12 bases map to TRBD1. The specimen was PBMCs. This CDR3 is CASSGPGQGALGANVLTF. The CDR3 bases are TGTGCCAGCAGCGGCCCGGGACAGGGGGCGCTAGGGGCCAACGTCCTGACTTTC.